This T cell receptor beta chain is drawn from a study of early T cells in non-severe SARS-CoV-2 infection. Overall study: From unsorted whole blood, bulk RNA was sequenced, and the chains remained unpaired.

Germline V lookup: CDR1 LNHDA, CDR2 SQIVND (reference sequence). The CDR3 runs 16 residues. Each single cDNA molecule received a unique molecular identifier. TCRdb ran MiXCR on the 5' RACE reads and lists one entry per CDR3 protein. Of approximately 88,000 distinct CDR3 sequences in the sample, 12% to 15% are singletons; the top ten hold over 1.2%. A remark on this clonotype: At one end the junction does not follow the germline gene, possibly because of a read error.

This receptor was taken from an adult who was a healthcare worker with PCR-confirmed SARS-CoV-2 infection or an uninfected control (not recorded which). The sample consisted of whole blood. V gene TRBV19 combines with J gene TRBJ2-1, with 10 bases identical to TRBD1. CDR3 DNA sequence: TGTGCCAGTAGTAGACAGGGGGCCAGCTCCTACAAAGAGCAGTTCTTC. As protein: CASSRQGASSYKEQFF.